This TCR beta chain comes out of a study of radiotherapy plus CTLA-4 blockade in lung cancer. Overall study context: Patients showed objective responses in 15% to 20% of cases, and disease control was achieved by 31%. General observations from the study: The authors reported that early blood T cell clone dynamics, with interferon-beta, best predicted response.

This clone appeared once. Its specificity is not known. The CDR3 consists of 17 residues. TCRdb's table, derived via immunoSEQ multiplex PCR, lists solely in-frame clones and lacks some. The profile shows approximately 82,000 clones, about four fifths of them singletons. This receptor was identified in a human donor with non-small cell lung cancer that progressed on radiotherapy plus ipilimumab. The sequencing here drew on peripheral blood, taken from a patient treated with radiotherapy plus ipilimumab. The J gene is TRBJ2-2, the V gene TRBV21-1; the table's D call of TRBD2 was not tested on the DNA. TRBV21-1 is reported as a pseudogene. The CDR3 reads CASSKDTAGGPMRELFF. In DNA form, the CDR3 reads TGTGCCAGCAGCAAAGATACAGCGGGGGGGCCAATGAGGGAGCTGTTTTTT.